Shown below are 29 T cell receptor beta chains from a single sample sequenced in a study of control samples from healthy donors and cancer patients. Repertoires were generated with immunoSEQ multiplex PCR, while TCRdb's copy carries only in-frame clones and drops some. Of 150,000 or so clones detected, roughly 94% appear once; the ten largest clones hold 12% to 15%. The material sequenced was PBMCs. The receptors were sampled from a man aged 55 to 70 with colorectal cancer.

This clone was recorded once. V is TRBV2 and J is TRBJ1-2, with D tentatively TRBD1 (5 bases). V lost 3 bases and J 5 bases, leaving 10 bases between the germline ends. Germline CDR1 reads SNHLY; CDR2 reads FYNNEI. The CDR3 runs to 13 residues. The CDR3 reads CASSDSAGYGYTF. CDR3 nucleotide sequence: TGTGCCAGCAGTGATTCGGCAGGGTATGGCTACACCTTC.

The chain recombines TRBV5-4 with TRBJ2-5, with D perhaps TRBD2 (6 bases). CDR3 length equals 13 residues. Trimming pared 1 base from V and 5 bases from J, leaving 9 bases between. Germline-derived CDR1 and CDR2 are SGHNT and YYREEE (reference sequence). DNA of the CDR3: TGTGCCAGCAGCTTGCCTAGCGTGGAGACCCAGTACTTC. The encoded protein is CASSLPSVETQYF.

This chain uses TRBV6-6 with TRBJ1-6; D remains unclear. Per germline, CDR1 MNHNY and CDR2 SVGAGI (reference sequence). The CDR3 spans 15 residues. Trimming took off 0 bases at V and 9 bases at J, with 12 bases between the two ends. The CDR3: CASSYSERGISPLHF. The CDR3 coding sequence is TGTGCCAGCAGTTACTCTGAGCGGGGTATTTCACCCCTCCACTTT.

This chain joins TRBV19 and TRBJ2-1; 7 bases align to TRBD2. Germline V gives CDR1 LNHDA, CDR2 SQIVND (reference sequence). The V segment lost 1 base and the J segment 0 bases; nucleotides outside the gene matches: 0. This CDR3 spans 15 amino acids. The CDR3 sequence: CASSIGTSSYNEQFF. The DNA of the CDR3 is TGTGCCAGTAGTATAGGGACTAGCTCCTACAATGAGCAGTTCTTC.

CDR3 loop: CASNDSRNQPQHF. The CDR3 coding sequence is TGTGCCAGCAATGACTCCCGCAATCAGCCCCAGCATTTT. The V and J genes are TRBV6-2 or TRBV6-3 and TRBJ1-5; D not certain. CDR3 length equals 13 residues. V lost 7 bases to trimming and J lost 2 bases, with 9 bases between them. The germline gives CDR1 MNHEY, CDR2 SVGEGT.

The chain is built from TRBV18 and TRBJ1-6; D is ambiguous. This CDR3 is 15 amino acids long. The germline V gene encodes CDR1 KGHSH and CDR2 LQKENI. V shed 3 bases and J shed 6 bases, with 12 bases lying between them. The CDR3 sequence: CASSPSAAPNSPLHF. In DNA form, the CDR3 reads TGTGCCAGCTCACCTTCAGCAGCCCCTAATTCACCCCTCCACTTT.

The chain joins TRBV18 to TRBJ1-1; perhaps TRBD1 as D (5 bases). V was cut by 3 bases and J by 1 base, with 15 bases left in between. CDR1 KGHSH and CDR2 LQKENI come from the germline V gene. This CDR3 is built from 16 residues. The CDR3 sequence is CASSPPGGDPNTEAFF. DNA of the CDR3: TGTGCCAGCTCACCCCCCGGGGGGGACCCGAACACTGAAGCTTTCTTT.

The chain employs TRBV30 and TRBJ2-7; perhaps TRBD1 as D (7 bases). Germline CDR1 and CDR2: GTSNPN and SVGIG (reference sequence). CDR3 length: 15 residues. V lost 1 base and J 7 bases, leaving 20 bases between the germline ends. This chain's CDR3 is CAWSGAGQRPWEQYF. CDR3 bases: TGTGCCTGGAGTGGGGCGGGACAGAGGCCGTGGGAGCAGTACTTC.

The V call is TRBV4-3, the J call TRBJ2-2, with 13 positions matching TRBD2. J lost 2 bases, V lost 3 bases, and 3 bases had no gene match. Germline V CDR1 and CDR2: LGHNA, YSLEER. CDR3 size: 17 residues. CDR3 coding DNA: TGCGCCAGCAGCCAGGAGGGACTAGCGGGAAACACCGGGGAGCTGTTTTTT. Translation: CASSQEGLAGNTGELFF.

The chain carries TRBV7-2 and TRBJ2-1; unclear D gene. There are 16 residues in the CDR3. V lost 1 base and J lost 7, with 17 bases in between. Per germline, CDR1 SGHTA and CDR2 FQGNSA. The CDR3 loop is CASSLGRHTGKNEQFF. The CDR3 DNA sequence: TGTGCCAGCAGCTTAGGTCGACATACGGGCAAAAATGAGCAGTTCTTC.

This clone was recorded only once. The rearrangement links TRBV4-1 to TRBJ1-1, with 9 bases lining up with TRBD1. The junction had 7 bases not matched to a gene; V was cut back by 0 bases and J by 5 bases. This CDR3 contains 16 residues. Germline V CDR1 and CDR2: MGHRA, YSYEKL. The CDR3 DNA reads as TGCGCCAGCAGCCAAGATGGGGGGACAGGGTGGACTGAAGCTTTCTTT. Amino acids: CASSQDGGTGWTEAFF.

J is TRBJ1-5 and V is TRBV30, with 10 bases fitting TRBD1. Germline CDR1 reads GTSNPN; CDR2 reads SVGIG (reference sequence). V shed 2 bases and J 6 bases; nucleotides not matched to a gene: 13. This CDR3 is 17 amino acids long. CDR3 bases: TGTGCCTGGAGTCTCGGACAGGGGGGAACAATAGGTCAGCCCCAGCATTTT. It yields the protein CAWSLGQGGTIGQPQHF.

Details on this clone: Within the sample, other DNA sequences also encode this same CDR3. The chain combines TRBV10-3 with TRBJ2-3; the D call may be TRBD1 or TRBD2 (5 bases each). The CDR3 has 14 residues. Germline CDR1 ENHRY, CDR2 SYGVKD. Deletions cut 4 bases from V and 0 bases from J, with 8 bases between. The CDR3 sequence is CAISARDSTDTQYF. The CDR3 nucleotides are TGTGCCATCAGTGCCCGGGACAGCACAGATACGCAGTATTTT.

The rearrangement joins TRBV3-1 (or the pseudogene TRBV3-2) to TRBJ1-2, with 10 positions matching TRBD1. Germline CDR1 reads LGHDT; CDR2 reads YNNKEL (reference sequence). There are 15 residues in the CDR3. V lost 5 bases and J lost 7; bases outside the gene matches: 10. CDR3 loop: CASSSGQGRMGGYTF. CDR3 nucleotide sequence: TGTGCCAGCAGCTCGGGACAGGGGCGGATGGGTGGCTACACCTTC.

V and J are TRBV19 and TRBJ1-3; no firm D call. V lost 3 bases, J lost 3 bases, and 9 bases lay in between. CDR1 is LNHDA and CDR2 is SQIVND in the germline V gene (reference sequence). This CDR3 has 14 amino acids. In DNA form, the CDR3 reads TGTGCCAGTAGTATGTCAGGATTTGGAAACACCATATATTTT. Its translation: CASSMSGFGNTIYF.

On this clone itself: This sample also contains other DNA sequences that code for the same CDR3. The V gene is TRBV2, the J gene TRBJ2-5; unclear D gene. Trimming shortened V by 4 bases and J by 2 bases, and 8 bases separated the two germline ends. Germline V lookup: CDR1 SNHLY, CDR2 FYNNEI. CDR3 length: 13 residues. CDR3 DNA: TGTGCCAGCAGTGGTGGGCAGCAAGAGACCCAGTACTTC. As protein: CASSGGQQETQYF.

The CDR3 coding sequence is TGTGCCAGTAGTAGCGCAGGAGCCTCTGGAAACACCATATATTTT. Encoded protein: CASSSAGASGNTIYF. The V call is TRBV19, the J call TRBJ1-3; D call uncertain. The CDR3 is made up of 15 amino acids. V shed 4 bases and J shed 0 bases, with 10 bases lying between them. Germline lookup yields CDR1 LNHDA and CDR2 SQIVND (reference sequence).

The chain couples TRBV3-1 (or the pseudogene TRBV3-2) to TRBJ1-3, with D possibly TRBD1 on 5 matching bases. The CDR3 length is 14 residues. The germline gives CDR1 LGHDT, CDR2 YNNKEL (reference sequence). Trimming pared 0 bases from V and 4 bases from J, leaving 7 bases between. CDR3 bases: TGTGCCAGCAGCCAAGAAGGGGTCGGAAACACCATATATTTT. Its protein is CASSQEGVGNTIYF.

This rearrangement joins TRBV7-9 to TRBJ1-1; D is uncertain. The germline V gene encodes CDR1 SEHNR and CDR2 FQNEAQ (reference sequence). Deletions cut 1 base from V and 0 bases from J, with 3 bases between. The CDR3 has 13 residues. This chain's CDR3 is CASSLELNTEAFF. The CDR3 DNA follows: TGTGCCAGCAGCTTAGAGTTGAACACTGAAGCTTTCTTT.

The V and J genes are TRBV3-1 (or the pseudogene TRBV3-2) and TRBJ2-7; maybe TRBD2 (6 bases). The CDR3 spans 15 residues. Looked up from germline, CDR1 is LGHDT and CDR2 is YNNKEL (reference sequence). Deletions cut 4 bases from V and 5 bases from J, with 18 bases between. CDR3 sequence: CASSRRGGVGNEQYF. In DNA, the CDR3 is TGTGCCAGCAGCCGCCGGGGCGGGGTTGGAAACGAGCAGTACTTC.

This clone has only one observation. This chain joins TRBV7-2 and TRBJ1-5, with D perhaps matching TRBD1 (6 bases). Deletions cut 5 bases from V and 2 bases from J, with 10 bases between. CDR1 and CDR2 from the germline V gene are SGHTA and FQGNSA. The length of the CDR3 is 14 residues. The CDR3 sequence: CASSTRGGNQPQHF. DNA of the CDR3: TGTGCCAGCAGCACCAGGGGAGGCAATCAGCCCCAGCATTTT.

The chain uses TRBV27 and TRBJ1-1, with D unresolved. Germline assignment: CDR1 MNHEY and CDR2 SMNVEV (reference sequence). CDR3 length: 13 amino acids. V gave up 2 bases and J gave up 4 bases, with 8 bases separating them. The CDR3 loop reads CASSLDGFTEAFF. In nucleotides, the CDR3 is TGTGCCAGCAGTTTAGACGGATTCACTGAAGCTTTCTTT.

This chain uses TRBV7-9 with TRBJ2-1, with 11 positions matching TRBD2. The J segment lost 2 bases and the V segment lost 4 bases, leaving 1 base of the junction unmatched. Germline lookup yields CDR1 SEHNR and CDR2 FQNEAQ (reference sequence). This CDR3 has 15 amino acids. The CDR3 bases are TGTGCCAGCAGCTATAGCGGGGGGGCCTACAATGAGCAGTTCTTC. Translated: CASSYSGGAYNEQFF.

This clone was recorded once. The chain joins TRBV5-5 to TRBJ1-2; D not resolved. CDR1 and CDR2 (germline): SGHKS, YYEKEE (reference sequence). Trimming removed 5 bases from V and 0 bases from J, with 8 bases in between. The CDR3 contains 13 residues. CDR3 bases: TGTGCCAGCAGACAGCCTCCTAACTATGGCTACACCTTC. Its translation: CASRQPPNYGYTF.

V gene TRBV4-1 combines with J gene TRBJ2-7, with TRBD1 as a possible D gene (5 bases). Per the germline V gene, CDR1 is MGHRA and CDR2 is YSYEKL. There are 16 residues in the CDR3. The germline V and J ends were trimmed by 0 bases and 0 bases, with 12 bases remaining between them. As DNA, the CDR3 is TGCGCCAGCAGCCAAGAGCAAGGGGTCCCCTCCTACGAGCAGTACTTC. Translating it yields CASSQEQGVPSYEQYF.

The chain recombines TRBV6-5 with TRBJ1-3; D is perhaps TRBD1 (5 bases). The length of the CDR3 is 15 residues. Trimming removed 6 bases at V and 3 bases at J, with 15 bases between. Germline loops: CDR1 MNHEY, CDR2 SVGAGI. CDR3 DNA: TGTGCCAGCAGCTCGGCTGGGGGGAATGGAAACACCATATATTTT. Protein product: CASSSAGGNGNTIYF.

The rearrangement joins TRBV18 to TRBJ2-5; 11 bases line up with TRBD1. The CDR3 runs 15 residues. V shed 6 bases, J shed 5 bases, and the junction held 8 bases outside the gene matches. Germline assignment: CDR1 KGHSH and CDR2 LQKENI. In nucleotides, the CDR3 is TGTGCCAGCTCGCCAGGACAGGGGGCCTGGGAGACCCAGTACTTC. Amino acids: CASSPGQGAWETQYF.

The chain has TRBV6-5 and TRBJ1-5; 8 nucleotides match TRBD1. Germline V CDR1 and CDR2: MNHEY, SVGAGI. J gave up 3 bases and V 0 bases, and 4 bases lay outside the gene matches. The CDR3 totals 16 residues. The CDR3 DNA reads TGTGCCAGCAGTTACTCGGCGACAGGGGTCAATCAGCCCCAGCATTTT. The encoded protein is CASSYSATGVNQPQHF.

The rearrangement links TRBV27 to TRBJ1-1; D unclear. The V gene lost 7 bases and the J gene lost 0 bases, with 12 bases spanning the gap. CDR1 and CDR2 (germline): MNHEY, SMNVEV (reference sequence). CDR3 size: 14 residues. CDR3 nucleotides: TGTGCCAGCACACCGGACGGCATGAACACTGAAGCTTTCTTT. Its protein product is CASTPDGMNTEAFF.